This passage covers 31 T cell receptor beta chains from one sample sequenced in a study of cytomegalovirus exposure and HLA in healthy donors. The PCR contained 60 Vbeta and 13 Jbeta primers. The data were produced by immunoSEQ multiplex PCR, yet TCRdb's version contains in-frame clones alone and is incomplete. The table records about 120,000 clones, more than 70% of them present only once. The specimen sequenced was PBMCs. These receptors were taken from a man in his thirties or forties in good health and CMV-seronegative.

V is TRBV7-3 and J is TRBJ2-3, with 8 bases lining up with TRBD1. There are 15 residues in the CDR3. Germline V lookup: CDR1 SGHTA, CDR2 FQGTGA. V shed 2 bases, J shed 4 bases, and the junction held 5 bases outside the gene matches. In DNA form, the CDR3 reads TGTGCCAGCAGCTTATTCGGACAGGGAGCAGATACGCAGTATTTT. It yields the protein CASSLFGQGADTQYF.

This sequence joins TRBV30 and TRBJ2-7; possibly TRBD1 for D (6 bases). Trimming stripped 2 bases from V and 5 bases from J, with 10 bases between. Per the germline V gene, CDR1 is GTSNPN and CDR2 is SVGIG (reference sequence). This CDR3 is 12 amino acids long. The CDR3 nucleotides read TGTGCCTGGAGTCCGCAGGGGAACGAGCAGTACTTC. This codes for CAWSPQGNEQYF.

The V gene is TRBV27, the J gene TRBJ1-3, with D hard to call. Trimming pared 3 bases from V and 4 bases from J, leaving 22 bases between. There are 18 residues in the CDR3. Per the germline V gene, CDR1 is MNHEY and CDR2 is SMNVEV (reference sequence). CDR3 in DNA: TGTGCCAGCAGTTTCCCCCCCTGGGAACGGCGGGTCGGAAACACCATATATTTT. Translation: CASSFPPWERRVGNTIYF.

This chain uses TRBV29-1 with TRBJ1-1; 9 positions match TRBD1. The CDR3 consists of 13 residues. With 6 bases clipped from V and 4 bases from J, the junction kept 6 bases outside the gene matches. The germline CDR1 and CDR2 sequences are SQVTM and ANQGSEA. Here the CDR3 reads CSVRQGGITEAFF. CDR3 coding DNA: TGCAGCGTCCGACAGGGGGGTATCACTGAAGCTTTCTTT.

The CDR3 DNA follows: TGTGCCAGCAGCCTCGGACAGGGAAGGCGTTCACCCCTCCACTTT. Amino acid sequence: CASSLGQGRRSPLHF. The J gene is TRBJ1-6, the V gene TRBV14, with 8 bases that match TRBD1. The CDR3 sequence is 15 residues long. Germline CDR1 SGHDN, CDR2 FVKESK. J was trimmed by 9 bases and V by 4 bases; bases with no gene match: 8.

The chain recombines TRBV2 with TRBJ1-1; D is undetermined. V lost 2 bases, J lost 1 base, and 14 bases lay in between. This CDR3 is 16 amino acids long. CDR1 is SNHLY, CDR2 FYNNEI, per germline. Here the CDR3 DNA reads TGTGCCAGCAGTGAAATACTTGGTGAGGGGAACACTGAAGCTTTCTTT. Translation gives CASSEILGEGNTEAFF.

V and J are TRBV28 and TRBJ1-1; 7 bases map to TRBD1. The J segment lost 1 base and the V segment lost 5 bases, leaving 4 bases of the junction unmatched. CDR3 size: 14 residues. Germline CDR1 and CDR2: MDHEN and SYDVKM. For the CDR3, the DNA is TGTGCCAGCAGTCCCGGGACAGCGAACACTGAAGCTTTCTTT. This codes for CASSPGTANTEAFF. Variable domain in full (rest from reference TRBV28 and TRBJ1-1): DVKVTQSSRYLVKRTGEKVFLECVQDMDHENMFWYRQDPGLGLRLIYFSYDVKMKEKGDIPEGYSVSREKKERFSLILESASTNQTSMYLCASSPGTANTEAFFGQGTRLTVV.

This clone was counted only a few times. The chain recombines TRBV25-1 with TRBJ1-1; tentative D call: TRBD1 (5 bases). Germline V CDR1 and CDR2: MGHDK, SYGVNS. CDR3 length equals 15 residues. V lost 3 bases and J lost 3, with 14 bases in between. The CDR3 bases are TGTGCCAGCAGTGACCCCACAACGGGGGACACTGAAGCTTTCTTT. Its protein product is CASSDPTTGDTEAFF. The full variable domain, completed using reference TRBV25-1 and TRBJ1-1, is EADIYQTPRYLVIGTGKKITLECSQTMGHDKMYWYQQDPGMELHLIHYSYGVNSTEKGDLSSESTVSRIRTEHFPLTLESARPSHTSQYLCASSDPTTGDTEAFFGQGTRLTVV.

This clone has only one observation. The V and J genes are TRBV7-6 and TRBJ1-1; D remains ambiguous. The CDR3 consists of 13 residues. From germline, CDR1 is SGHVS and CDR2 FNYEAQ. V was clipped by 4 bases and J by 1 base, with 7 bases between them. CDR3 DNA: TGTGCCAGCAGCTCAGACACGAACACTGAAGCTTTCTTT. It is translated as CASSSDTNTEAFF.

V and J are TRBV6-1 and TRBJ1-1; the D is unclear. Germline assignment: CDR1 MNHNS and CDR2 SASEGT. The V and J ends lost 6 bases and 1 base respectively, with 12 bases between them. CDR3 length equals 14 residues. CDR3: CASSSRGGNTEAFF. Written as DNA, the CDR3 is TGTGCCAGCAGCTCCCGAGGTGGGAACACTGAAGCTTTCTTT.

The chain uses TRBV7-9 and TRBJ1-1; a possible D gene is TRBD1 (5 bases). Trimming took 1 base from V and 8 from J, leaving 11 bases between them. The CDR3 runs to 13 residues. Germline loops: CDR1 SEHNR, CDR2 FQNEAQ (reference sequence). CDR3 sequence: CASSLDARGEAFF. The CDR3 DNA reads TGTGCCAGCAGCTTAGATGCACGGGGGGAAGCTTTCTTT. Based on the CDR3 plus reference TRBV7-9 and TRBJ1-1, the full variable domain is DTGVSQNPRHKITKRGQNVTFRCDPISEHNRLYWYRQTLGQGPEFLTYFQNEAQLEKSRLLSDRFSAERPKGSFSTLEIQRTEQGDSAMYLCASSLDARGEAFFGQGTRLTVV.

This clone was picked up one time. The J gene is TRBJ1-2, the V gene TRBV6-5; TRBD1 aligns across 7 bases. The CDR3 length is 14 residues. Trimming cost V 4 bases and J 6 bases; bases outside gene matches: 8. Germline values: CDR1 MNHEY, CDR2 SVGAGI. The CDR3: CASSLGQEVNGYTF. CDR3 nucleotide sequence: TGTGCCAGCAGTTTAGGACAGGAGGTGAATGGCTACACCTTC.

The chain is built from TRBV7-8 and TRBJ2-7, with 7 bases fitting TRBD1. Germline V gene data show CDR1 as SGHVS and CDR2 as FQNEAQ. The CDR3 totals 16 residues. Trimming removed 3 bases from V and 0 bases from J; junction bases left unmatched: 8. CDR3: CASSLLGTAISYEQYF. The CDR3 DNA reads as TGTGCCAGCAGCTTGCTTGGGACAGCTATCTCCTACGAGCAGTACTTC.

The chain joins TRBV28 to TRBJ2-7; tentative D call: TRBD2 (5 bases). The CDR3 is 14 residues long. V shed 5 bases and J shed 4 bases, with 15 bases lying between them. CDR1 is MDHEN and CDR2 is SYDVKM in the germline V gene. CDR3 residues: CASSLALRTYEQYF. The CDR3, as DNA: TGTGCCAGCAGTCTGGCATTGCGGACTTACGAGCAGTACTTC.

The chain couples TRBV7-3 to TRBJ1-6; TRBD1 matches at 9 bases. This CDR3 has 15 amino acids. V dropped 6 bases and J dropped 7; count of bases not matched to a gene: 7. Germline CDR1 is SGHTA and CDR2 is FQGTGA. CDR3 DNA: TGTGCCAGCAGTCTTCTCGGGACAGGGAATTCACCCCTCCACTTT. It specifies CASSLLGTGNSPLHF.

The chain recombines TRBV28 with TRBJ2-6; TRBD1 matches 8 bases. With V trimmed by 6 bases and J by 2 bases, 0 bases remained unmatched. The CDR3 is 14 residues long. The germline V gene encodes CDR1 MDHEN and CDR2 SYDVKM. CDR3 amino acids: CASSRGPGANVLTF. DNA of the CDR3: TGTGCCAGCAGCAGGGGGCCTGGGGCCAACGTCCTGACTTTC.

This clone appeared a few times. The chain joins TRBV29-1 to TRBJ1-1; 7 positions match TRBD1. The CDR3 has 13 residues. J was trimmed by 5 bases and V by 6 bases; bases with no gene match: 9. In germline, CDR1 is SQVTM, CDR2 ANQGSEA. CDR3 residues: CSVATQGDTEAFF. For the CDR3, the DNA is TGCAGCGTCGCAACGCAGGGGGATACTGAAGCTTTCTTT.

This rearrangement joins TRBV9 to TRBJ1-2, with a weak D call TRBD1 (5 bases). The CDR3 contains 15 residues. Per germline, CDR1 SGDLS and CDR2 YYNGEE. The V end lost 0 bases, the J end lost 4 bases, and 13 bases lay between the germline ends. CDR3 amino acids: CASSVEGREGYGYTF. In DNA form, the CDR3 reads TGTGCCAGCAGCGTAGAGGGCAGGGAGGGCTATGGCTACACCTTC. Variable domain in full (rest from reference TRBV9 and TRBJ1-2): DSGVTQTPKHLITATGQRVTLRCSPRSGDLSVYWYQQSLDQGLQFLIQYYNGEERAKGNILERFSAQQFPDLHSELNLSSLELGDSALYFCASSVEGREGYGYTFGSGTRLTVV.

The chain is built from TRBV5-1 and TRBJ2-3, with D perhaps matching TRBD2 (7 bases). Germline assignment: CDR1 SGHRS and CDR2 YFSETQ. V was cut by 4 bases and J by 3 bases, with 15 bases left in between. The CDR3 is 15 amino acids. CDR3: CASSILGGRTDTQYF. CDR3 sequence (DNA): TGCGCCAGCAGCATCCTCGGGGGGCGGACAGATACGCAGTATTTT.

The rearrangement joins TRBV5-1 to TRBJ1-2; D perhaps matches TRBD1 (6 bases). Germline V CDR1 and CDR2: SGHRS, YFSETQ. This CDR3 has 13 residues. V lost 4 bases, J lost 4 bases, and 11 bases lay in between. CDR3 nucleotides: TGCGCCAGCAGCACCGGACAGCTCTATGGCTACACCTTC. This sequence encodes CASSTGQLYGYTF.

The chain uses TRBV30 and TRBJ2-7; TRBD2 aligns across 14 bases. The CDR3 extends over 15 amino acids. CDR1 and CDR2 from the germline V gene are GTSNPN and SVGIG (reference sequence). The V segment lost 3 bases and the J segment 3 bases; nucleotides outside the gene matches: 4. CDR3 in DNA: TGTGCCTGGAGCCGCGGACTAGCGGGGGGCTACGAGCAGTACTTC. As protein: CAWSRGLAGGYEQYF.

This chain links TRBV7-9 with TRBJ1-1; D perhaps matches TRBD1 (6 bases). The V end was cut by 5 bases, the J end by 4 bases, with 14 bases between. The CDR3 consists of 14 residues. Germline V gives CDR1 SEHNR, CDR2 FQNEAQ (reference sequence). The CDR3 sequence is CASSPLGGGTEAFF. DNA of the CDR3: TGTGCCAGCAGCCCCCTAGGGGGTGGCACTGAAGCTTTCTTT.

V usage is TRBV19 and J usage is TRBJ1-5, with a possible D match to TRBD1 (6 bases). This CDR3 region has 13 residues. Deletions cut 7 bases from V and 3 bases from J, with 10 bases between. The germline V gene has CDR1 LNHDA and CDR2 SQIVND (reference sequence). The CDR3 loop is CASTGEINQPQHF. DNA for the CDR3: TGTGCCAGTACAGGGGAGATCAATCAGCCCCAGCATTTT.

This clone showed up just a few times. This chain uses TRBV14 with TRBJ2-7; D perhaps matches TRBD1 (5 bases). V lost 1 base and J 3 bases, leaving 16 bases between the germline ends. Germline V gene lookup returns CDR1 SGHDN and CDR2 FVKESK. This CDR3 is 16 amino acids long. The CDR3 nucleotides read TGTGCCAGCAGCCAAGGAGTCCGCAGGGCAGGCTACGAGCAGTACTTC. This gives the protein CASSQGVRRAGYEQYF.

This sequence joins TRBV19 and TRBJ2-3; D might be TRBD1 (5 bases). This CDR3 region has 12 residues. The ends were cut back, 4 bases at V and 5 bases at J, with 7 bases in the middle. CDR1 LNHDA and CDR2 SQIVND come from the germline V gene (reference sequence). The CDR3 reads CASSRGGDTQYF. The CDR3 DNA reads TGTGCCAGTAGTAGGGGCGGAGATACGCAGTATTTT.

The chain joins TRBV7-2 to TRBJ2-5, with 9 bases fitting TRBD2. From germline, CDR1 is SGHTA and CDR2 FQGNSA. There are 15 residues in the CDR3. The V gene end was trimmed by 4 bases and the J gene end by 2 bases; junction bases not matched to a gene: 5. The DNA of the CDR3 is TGTGCCAGCAGCTACGCGGGACTAGCACAAGAGACCCAGTACTTC. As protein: CASSYAGLAQETQYF.

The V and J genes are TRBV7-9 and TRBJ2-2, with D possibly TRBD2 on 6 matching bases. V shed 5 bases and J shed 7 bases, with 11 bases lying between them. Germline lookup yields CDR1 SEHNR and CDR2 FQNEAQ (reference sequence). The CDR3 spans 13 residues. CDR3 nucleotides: TGTGCCAGCAGCCTGGGAGGAGTCGGGGAGCTGTTTTTT. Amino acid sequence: CASSLGGVGELFF.

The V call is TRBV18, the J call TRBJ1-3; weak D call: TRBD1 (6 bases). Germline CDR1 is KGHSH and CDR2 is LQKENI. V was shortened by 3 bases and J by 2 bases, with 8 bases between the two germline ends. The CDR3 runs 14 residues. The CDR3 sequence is CASSPGQTGNTIYF. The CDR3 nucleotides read TGTGCCAGCTCACCGGGACAAACTGGAAACACCATATATTTT.

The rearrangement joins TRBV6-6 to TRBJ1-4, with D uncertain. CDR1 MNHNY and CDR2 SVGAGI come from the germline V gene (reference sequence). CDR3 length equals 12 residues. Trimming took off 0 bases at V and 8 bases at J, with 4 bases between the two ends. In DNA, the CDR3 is TGTGCCAGCAGTTACTCCGAGGAAAAACTGTTTTTT. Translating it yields CASSYSEEKLFF.

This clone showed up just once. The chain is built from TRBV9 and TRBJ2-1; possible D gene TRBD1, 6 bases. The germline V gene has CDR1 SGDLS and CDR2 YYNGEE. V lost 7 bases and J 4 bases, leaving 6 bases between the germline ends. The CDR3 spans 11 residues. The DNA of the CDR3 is TGTGCCAGCCAGGGGTACAATGAGCAGTTCTTC. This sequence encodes CASQGYNEQFF.

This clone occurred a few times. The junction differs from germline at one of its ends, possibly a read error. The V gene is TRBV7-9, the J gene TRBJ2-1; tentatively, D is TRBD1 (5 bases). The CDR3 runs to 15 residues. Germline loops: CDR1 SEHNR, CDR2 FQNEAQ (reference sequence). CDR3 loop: CSSSFRQYSYNEQFF. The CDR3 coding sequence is TGTTCCAGCAGCTTTCGACAGTACTCCTACAATGAGCAGTTCTTC. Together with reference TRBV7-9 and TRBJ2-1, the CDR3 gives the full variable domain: DTGVSQNPRHKITKRGQNVTFRCDPISEHNRLYWYRQTLGQGPEFLTYFQNEAQLEKSRLLSDRFSAERPKGSFSTLEIQRTEQGDSAMYLCSSSFRQYSYNEQFFGPGTRLTVL.